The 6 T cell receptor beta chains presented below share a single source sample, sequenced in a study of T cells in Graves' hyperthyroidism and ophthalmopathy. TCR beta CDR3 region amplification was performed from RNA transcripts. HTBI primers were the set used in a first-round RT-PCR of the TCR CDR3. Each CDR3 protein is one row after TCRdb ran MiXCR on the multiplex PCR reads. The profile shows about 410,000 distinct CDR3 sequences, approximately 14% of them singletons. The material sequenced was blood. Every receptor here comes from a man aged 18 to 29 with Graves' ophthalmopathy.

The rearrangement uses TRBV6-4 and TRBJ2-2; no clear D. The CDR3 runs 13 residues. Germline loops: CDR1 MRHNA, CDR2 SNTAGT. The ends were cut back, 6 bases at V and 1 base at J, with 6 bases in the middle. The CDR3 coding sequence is TGTGCCAGCAGCCCAGAGAACACCGGGGAGCTGTTTTTT. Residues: CASSPENTGELFF.

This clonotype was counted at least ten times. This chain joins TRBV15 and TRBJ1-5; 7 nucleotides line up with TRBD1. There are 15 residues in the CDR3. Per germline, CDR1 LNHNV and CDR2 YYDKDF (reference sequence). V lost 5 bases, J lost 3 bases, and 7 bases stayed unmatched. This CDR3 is CATSQQGVDNQPQHF. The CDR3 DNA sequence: TGTGCCACCAGCCAGCAGGGGGTGGACAATCAGCCCCAGCATTTT.

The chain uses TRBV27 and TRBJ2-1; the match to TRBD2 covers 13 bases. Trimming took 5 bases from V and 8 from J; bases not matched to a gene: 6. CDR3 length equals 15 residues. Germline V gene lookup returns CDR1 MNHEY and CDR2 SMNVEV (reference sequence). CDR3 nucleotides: TGTGCCAGCAGTACTAGCGGGGGGGCTGTCTATGAGCAGTTCTTC. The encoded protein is CASSTSGGAVYEQFF.

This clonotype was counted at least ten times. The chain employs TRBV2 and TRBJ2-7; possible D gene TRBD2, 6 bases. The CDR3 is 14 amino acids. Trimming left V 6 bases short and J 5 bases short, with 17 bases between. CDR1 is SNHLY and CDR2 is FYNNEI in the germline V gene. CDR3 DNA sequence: TGTGCCAGCAGCCCACAACTTGGAGGGGACGAGCAGTACTTC. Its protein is CASSPQLGGDEQYF. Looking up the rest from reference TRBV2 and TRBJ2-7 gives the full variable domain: EPEVTQTPSHQVTQMGQEVILRCVPISNHLYFYWYRQILGQKVEFLVSFYNNEISEKSEIFDDQFSVERPDGSNFTLKIRSTKLEDSAMYFCASSPQLGGDEQYFGPGTRLTVT.

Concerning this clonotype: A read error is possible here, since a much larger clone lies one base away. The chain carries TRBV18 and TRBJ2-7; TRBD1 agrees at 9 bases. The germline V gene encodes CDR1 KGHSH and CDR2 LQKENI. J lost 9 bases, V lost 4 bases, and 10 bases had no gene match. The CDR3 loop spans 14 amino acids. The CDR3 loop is CASSRGQGSGGQYF. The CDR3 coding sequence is TGTGCCAGCTCACGCGGACAGGGGTCTGGGGGGCAGTACTTC.

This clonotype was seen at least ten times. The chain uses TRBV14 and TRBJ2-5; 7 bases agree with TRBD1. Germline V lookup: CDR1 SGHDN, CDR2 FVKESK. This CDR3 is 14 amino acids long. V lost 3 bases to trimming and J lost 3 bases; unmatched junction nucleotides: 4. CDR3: CASSHGQGEETQYF. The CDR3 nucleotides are TGTGCCAGCAGCCACGGGCAGGGGGAAGAGACCCAGTACTTC.